The sequence of this T cell receptor beta chain was determined in a study of shared clonotypes between healthy human individuals. Naive CD8 cells were CD45RO-negative, positively selected for CCR7, excluding terminally differentiated effector memory CD45RA+ cells. This table comes from immunoSEQ multiplex PCR, and its TCRdb copy is limited to in-frame clones, with some not included. This sample has some 1,900,000 clones, with around 96% found just once. Germline values: CDR1 MNHEY, CDR2 SMNVEV (reference sequence). V gave up 2 bases and J gave up 1 base, with 11 bases separating them. The CDR3 has 15 residues. For this clone: Its antigen is not known.

Study findings and constraints: Among the subsets, naive ones generally showed larger estimated richness than memory ones.

What was sequenced was naive CD8+ T cells sorted from blood. The receptor comes from a man between 18 and 35 years old in good health. The chain recombines TRBV27 with TRBJ1-1; D is possibly TRBD1 (5 bases). The CDR3 is CASSLLRQPNTEAFF. The CDR3 bases are TGTGCCAGCAGTTTACTTAGACAGCCGAACACTGAAGCTTTCTTT.